The next 21 T cell receptor beta chains were all read from a single sample in a study of blood T cells in healthy people across ages. Next came a second PCR, run for roughly 6 to 11 cycles, which used a sample-barcoded 5' primer along with a J-beta primer mix. TCRdb itself ran the 5' RACE reads through MiXCR, one entry per CDR3 protein. This sample has 550,000 to 800,000 distinct CDR3 sequences, with approximately 21% found just once. The sequenced sample was blood. The receptors here all came from a man aged 65 to 85 in good health.

Concerning this clonotype itself: The germline gene is not matched at one end of the junction; a read error may be the cause. V usage is TRBV5-1 and J usage is TRBJ2-3; D is perhaps TRBD2 (5 bases). CDR3 size: 15 residues. Germline assignment: CDR1 SGHRS and CDR2 YFSETQ. CDR3 protein: CASSNSGQTADTQSF. CDR3 in DNA: TGCGCCAGCAGCAACAGCGGCCAGACCGCAGATACGCAGTCTTTT.

This clonotype has a handful of counts. This chain joins TRBV7-2 and TRBJ1-4; possibly TRBD1 for D (6 bases). From germline, CDR1 is SGHTA and CDR2 FQGNSA. This CDR3 is built from 15 residues. Trimming removed 1 base from V and 4 bases from J, with 10 bases in between. CDR3 sequence (DNA): TGTGCCAGCAGCTTAGTATCACAGGGTAATGAAAAACTGTTTTTT. Translation: CASSLVSQGNEKLFF.

V usage is TRBV5-1 and J usage is TRBJ2-2; a weak D match, TRBD2 (6 bases). Germline values: CDR1 SGHRS, CDR2 YFSETQ. The length of the CDR3 is 16 residues. With 6 bases removed from V and 0 bases from J, the gap between germline ends came to 15 bases. The CDR3 DNA reads TGCGCCAGCACTGGGGAGGCGGGAACGAACACCGGGGAGCTGTTTTTT. Translating gives CASTGEAGTNTGELFF.

This clonotype was counted only a few times. The J gene is TRBJ2-3, the V gene TRBV5-4, with 8 bases that match TRBD2. V lost 6 bases and J lost 2; bases outside the gene matches: 8. This CDR3 comprises 15 residues. Germline V gene sequence: CDR1 SGHNT, CDR2 YYREEE (reference sequence). This CDR3 reads CASTDGTSYTDTQYF. The CDR3 DNA reads TGTGCCAGCACCGATGGGACTAGTTACACAGATACGCAGTATTTT.

This clonotype was detected a few times. The rearrangement links TRBV6-2 or TRBV6-3 to TRBJ2-7; D is unclear. The CDR3 loop spans 12 amino acids. V lost 3 bases and J lost 2, with 5 bases in between. The germline gives CDR1 MNHEY, CDR2 SVGEGT. CDR3 in amino acids: CASSYTPYEQYF. CDR3 sequence (DNA): TGTGCCAGCAGTTATACTCCCTACGAGCAGTACTTC.

V is TRBV28 and J is TRBJ2-5; D gene unclear. The V gene's germline CDR1 is MDHEN and CDR2 SYDVKM. Trimming removed 2 bases at V and 0 bases at J, with 10 bases between. The CDR3 loop spans 15 amino acids. DNA of the CDR3: TGTGCCAGCAGTTTACCTACAGCGTACCAAGAGACCCAGTACTTC. Protein product: CASSLPTAYQETQYF.

This clonotype was detected a few times. The V and J genes are TRBV20-1 and TRBJ2-1, with 9 bases that match TRBD1. The CDR3 length is 15 residues. Germline CDR1 and CDR2: DFQATT and SNEGSKA (reference sequence). V dropped 3 bases and J dropped 6; count of bases not matched to a gene: 9. The DNA of the CDR3 is TGCAGTGCTAGGCCAGAGGGACAGGGCCCCAATGAGCAGTTCTTC. This gives the protein CSARPEGQGPNEQFF.

On this clonotype: A clone one base away is much larger, so this may be a read error. This chain links TRBV7-2 with TRBJ2-3; D gene uncertain. V lost 3 bases and J 2 bases, leaving 12 bases between the germline ends. CDR3 length equals 15 residues. Germline CDR1 SGHTA, CDR2 FQGNSA. CDR3 residues: CASSFPSRATDTQYF. CDR3 in DNA: TGTGCCAGCAGCTTCCCATCTCGAGCCACAGATACGCAGTATTTT.

The chain recombines TRBV14 with TRBJ1-4; no clear D. CDR3 length: 15 amino acids. Germline values: CDR1 SGHDN, CDR2 FVKESK. V was cut by 0 bases and J by 5 bases, with 10 bases left in between. The CDR3: CASSQEQHQNEKLFF. CDR3 sequence (DNA): TGTGCCAGCAGCCAAGAACAACATCAGAATGAAAAACTGTTTTTT.

This clonotype was observed a few times. V usage is TRBV5-4 and J usage is TRBJ1-1; D possibly corresponds to TRBD1 (6 bases). This CDR3 has 16 residues. The ends were cut back, 0 bases at V and 0 bases at J, with 12 bases in the middle. The germline CDR1 and CDR2 sequences are SGHNT and YYREEE (reference sequence). The CDR3 DNA reads TGTGCCAGCAGCTTGGTTGCAGGGGATGTGAACACTGAAGCTTTCTTT. Protein: CASSLVAGDVNTEAFF.

The genes are TRBV5-1 and TRBJ2-4; the D gene is possibly TRBD1 (6 bases). Trimming pared 0 bases from V and 6 bases from J, leaving 13 bases between. CDR1 SGHRS and CDR2 YFSETQ come from the germline V gene. The CDR3 totals 15 residues. CDR3 in DNA: TGCGCCAGCAGCTTGGTAGGGGGAAGAGGAAACATTCAGTACTTC. Its translation: CASSLVGGRGNIQYF.

CDR3 coding DNA: TGTGCCAGCAGTCGCGGAGTTAGCGGGAGGGGGGAGACCCAGTACTTC. It codes for CASSRGVSGRGETQYF. The rearrangement links TRBV6-5 to TRBJ2-5; 11 bases are a match to TRBD2. The germline CDR1 and CDR2 sequences are MNHEY and SVGAGI. The CDR3 spans 16 residues. V gave up 5 bases and J gave up 5 bases; unmatched junction bases: 10.

This clonotype was seen a few times. At one end, the junction sequence differs from germline, possibly due to a read error. V and J are TRBV6-5 and TRBJ2-1, with 15 bases fitting TRBD2. The CDR3 runs 19 residues. Germline lookup yields CDR1 MNHEY and CDR2 SVGAGI. CDR3 amino acids: CASSYGLAGGESSYNEPFF. The CDR3 DNA reads TGTGCCAGCAGTTACGGACTAGCGGGAGGGGAAAGCTCCTACAATGAGCCGTTCTTC.

This clonotype showed up many times. The chain couples TRBV24-1 to TRBJ2-1; 12 bases agree with TRBD2. This CDR3 has 15 amino acids. J was trimmed by 6 bases and V by 2 bases; bases with no gene match: 1. Per the germline V gene, CDR1 is KGHDR and CDR2 is SFDVKD. The CDR3 DNA follows: TGTGCCACCAGTGATTCGGGACTAGCGGGCAATGAGCAGTTCTTC. This translates into CATSDSGLAGNEQFF.

Points on this clonotype: A much larger clone differs by one base, so this may be a read error. The chain carries TRBV29-1 and TRBJ1-1, with D hard to call. V was cut by 2 bases and J by 2 bases, with 21 bases left in between. The length of the CDR3 is 17 residues. Germline V gene data show CDR1 as SQVTM and CDR2 as ANQGSEA. The CDR3 sequence is CSVEYRHLARRNTEAFF. CDR3 bases: TGCAGCGTTGAATATCGCCATCTGGCGCGTAGAAACACTGAAGCTTTCTTT.

This clonotype was found a few times. This chain uses TRBV4-1 with TRBJ2-2, with D tentatively TRBD2 (7 bases). CDR1 is MGHRA, CDR2 YSYEKL, per germline. There are 16 residues in the CDR3. The V gene lost 0 bases and the J gene lost 7 bases, with 15 bases spanning the gap. CDR3 in amino acids: CASSQEGGGYNGELFF. The CDR3 DNA follows: TGCGCCAGCAGCCAAGAAGGGGGGGGCTACAACGGGGAGCTGTTTTTT.

This clonotype came up a few times. A much larger clone differs by one base, so this may be a read error. The CDR3 carries no conserved terminal phenylalanine or tryptophan, so it likely arises from a read error. The V call is TRBV7-9, the J call TRBJ1-4; 9 bases align to TRBD1. The CDR3 loop spans 18 amino acids. After removal of 2 bases from V and 2 bases from J, the junction contained 9 bases not matched to a gene. CDR1 is SEHNR and CDR2 is FQNEAQ in the germline V gene (reference sequence). Here the CDR3 reads CASSLRSGTGRTNEKLFS. In DNA, the CDR3 is TGTGCCAGCAGCTTAAGATCCGGGACAGGGAGGACTAATGAAAAACTGTTTTCT.

J is TRBJ2-2 and V is TRBV5-6, with 7 bases aligning to TRBD1. This CDR3 comprises 14 residues. CDR1 SGHDT and CDR2 YYEEEE come from the germline V gene. After removal of 2 bases from V and 5 bases from J, the junction contained 3 bases not matched to a gene. This chain's CDR3 is CASSLQGTTGELFF. The CDR3 DNA reads as TGTGCCAGCAGCTTACAGGGGACAACCGGGGAGCTGTTTTTT. Together with reference TRBV5-6 and TRBJ2-2, the CDR3 gives the full variable domain: DAGVTQSPTHLIKTRGQQVTLRCSPKSGHDTVSWYQQALGQGPQFIFQYYEEEERQRGNFPDRFSGHQFPNYSSELNVNALLLGDSALYLCASSLQGTTGELFFGEGSRLTVL.

The CDR3 is CASSEVTGDQPQHF. The CDR3 nucleotides read TGTGCCAGCAGTGAAGTAACCGGTGATCAGCCCCAGCATTTT. The chain combines TRBV6-1 with TRBJ1-5; no reliable D call. This CDR3 is built from 14 residues. Trimming took off 1 base at V and 5 bases at J, with 9 bases between the two ends. Germline values: CDR1 MNHNS, CDR2 SASEGT.

V usage is TRBV6-2 or TRBV6-3 and J usage is TRBJ1-2; D is perhaps TRBD1 (6 bases). In germline, CDR1 is MNHEY, CDR2 SVGEGT. CDR3 length: 14 residues. The V end lost 6 bases, the J end lost 1 base, and 12 bases lay between the germline ends. The CDR3 spells CASSLRGLNYGYTF. The CDR3 DNA follows: TGTGCCAGCAGCCTCAGGGGACTTAACTATGGCTACACCTTC.

This clonotype was picked up a small number of times. V usage is TRBV20-1 and J usage is TRBJ2-1; no reliable D call. The CDR3 covers 12 residues. CDR1 and CDR2 from the germline V gene are DFQATT and SNEGSKA (reference sequence). DNA of the CDR3: TGCAGCGCTGGGCAGGACTACAATGAGCAGTTCTTC. Its translation: CSAGQDYNEQFF.